This T cell receptor beta chain originates from a study of T cells in Graves' hyperthyroidism and ophthalmopathy. The overall study: The blood sample was taken at first diagnosis, before treatment began.

Amplified TCR beta CDR3 regions derived from RNA transcripts. TCR CDR3 underwent first-round RT-PCR with the HTBI primer set. TCRdb redid the calling of the multiplex PCR reads with MiXCR, one entry per CDR3 protein. The table includes about 700,000 distinct CDR3 sequences, approximately 14% detected once. This clonotype was observed a handful of times. Antigen: not known. Study-level points and caveats: Separation of ophthalmopathy from stable hyperthyroidism was achieved by a 13 V-J model.

CDR1 is LNHDA, CDR2 SQIVND, per germline (reference sequence). With V trimmed by 3 bases and J by 5 bases, 7 bases remained unmatched. This CDR3 is 15 amino acids long. Graves' hyperthyroidism showing no ophthalmopathy progression within 18 months was considered stable. Lactation, pregnancy, other autoimmune disease or uncontrolled infection excluded patients. This chain joins TRBV19 and TRBJ2-3, with 8 bases matching TRBD1. The sample was blood. This TCR came from a woman in her late teens or twenties with Graves' hyperthyroidism. The CDR3 DNA reads as TGTGCCAGTAGTATCGGCAGGGGGCGAGGAGATACGCAGTATTTT. Protein product: CASSIGRGRGDTQYF.